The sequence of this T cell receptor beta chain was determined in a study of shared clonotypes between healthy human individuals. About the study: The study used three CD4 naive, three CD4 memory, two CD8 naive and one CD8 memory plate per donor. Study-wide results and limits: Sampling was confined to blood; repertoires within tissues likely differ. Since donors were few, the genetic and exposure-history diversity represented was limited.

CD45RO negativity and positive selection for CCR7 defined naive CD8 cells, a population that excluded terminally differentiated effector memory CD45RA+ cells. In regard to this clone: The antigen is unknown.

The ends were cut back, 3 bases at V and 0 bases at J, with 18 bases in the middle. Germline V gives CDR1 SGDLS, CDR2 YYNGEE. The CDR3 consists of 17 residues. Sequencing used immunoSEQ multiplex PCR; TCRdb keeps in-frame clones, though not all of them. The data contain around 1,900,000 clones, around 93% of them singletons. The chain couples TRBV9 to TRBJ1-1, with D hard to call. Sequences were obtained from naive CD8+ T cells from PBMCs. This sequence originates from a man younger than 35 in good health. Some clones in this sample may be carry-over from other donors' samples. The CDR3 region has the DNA TGTGCCAGCAGCGCCTATCAAAGGTTAAGCGTGAACACTGAAGCTTTCTTT. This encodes CASSAYQRLSVNTEAFF.